This record looks at one T cell receptor beta chain sequence and its context. Losses at the gene ends were 2 bases for V and 6 bases for J; bases not matched to a gene: 11. Per germline, CDR1 LGHNA and CDR2 YNFKEQ. The CDR3 is made up of 16 amino acids. These data are taken from a study of blood T cell repertoires in COVID-19. The study counted Cohort 3 donors as recovered given two negative PCRs, clearance, or symptom resolution. Original data processing: Amplifying reference gene primers gave estimates of nucleated cell counts. Libraries were prepared by immunoSEQ multiplex PCR; TCRdb keeps only in-frame clonotypes and omits some of them. The V and J calls and the clone size are those of that table, but D and trimming were determined from the DNA. There are around 250,000 clones in the sample; approximately 85% occur only once, and approximately 2% lies in the top ten.

The TCR originated in a woman in her forties or fifties who had recovered from COVID-19. The rearrangement links TRBV4-2 to TRBJ2-7; 9 bases map to TRBD1. Sample: PBMCs or T cells enriched from blood (not recorded which). The CDR3 here is CASSQRESGTGSEQYF. The CDR3 region has the DNA TGTGCCAGCAGCCAACGGGAATCCGGGACAGGGAGCGAGCAGTACTTC.